This TCR beta chain was observed in a study of CD8 T cells in Susac syndrome. The V gene lost 4 bases and the J gene lost 3 bases, with 12 bases spanning the gap. CDR3 size: 14 residues. Germline lookup yields CDR1 LNHNV and CDR2 YYDKDF (reference sequence). cDNA came from roughly 0.47 to 1 ug RNA primed by random hexamers. TCRdb fed the immunoSEQ multiplex PCR reads into MiXCR, producing one record per CDR3 protein. The sample has 150,000 or so distinct CDR3 sequences, more than 85% seen once; the top ten hold 0.13% to 0.15%. This receptor was identified in a human donor with Susac syndrome. Sequenced: CD4+ T cells from PBMCs. This chain uses TRBV15 with TRBJ1-2; D unresolved. The CDR3 DNA follows: TGTGCCACCAGCACCCGTCGGGAGGACTATGGCTACACCTTC. Translated, it gives CATSTRREDYGYTF.